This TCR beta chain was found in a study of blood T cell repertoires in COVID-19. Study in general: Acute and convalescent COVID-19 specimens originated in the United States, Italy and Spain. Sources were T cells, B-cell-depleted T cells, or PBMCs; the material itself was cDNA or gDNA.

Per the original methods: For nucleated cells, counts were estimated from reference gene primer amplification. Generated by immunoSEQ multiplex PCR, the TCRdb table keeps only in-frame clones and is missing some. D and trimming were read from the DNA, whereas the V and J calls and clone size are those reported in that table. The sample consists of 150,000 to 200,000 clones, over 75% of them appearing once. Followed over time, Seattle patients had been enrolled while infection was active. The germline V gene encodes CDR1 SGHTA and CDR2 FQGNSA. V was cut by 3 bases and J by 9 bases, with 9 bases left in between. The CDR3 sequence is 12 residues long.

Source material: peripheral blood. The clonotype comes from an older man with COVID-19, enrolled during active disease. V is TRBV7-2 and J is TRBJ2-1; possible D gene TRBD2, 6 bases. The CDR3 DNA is TGTGCCAGCAGCTTCCCCGGGAGTGAGCAGTTCTTC. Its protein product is CASSFPGSEQFF.